Following are 5 T cell receptor beta chains from one sample sequenced in a study of long-term antiretroviral therapy in people with HIV. The assay used was immunoSEQ (version v3.0), run at survey level. Generated by immunoSEQ multiplex PCR, the TCRdb table keeps only in-frame clones and is missing some. The data contain 26,000 or so clones, approximately 88% of them seen just once; the ten biggest clones take up roughly 4%. The source was unsorted PBMCs, collected 0.5 years after starting antiretroviral therapy. Receptors originate from a woman aged 18-29 years with HIV.

V is TRBV19 and J is TRBJ2-7, with TRBD1 as a possible D gene (6 bases). Germline-derived CDR1 and CDR2 are LNHDA and SQIVND (reference sequence). V shed 4 bases and J shed 7 bases, with 20 bases lying between them. The CDR3 spans 15 residues. The CDR3 coding sequence is TGTGCCAGTAGTACCTCGTACAGGGTTTCGAGGGAGCAGTACTTC. Amino acid sequence: CASSTSYRVSREQYF.

This chain's CDR3 is CASSLSGSGANEQYF. The DNA of the CDR3 is TGTGCCAGCAGTCTTAGCGGGAGTGGGGCTAACGAGCAGTACTTC. The rearrangement links TRBV27 to TRBJ2-7; TRBD2 matches 9 bases. The CDR3 is 15 amino acids. V lost 5 bases to trimming and J lost 5 bases; unmatched junction nucleotides: 10. In germline, CDR1 is MNHEY, CDR2 SMNVEV (reference sequence).

With regard to this clone: The junction and the germline gene differ at one end; a read error may be behind it. The chain uses TRBV7-7 and TRBJ2-2; D is uncertain. The CDR3 has 17 residues. Germline CDR1 and CDR2: SSHAT and FNYEAQ (reference sequence). Written as DNA, the CDR3 is TGTGCTAGCAGCGAGAGAAGGGTCCCCGCGAACACCGGGGAGCTGTTTTTT. Its translation is CASSERRVPANTGELFF.

The V gene is TRBV27, the J gene TRBJ2-1; D is unresolved. The CDR3 is 13 amino acids. V was pared by 5 bases and J by 8 bases, with 13 bases between. Per the germline V gene, CDR1 is MNHEY and CDR2 is SMNVEV (reference sequence). The CDR3 here is CASSEFLGDEQFF. The CDR3 nucleotides are TGTGCCAGCAGTGAGTTCTTGGGCGATGAGCAGTTCTTC.

The CDR3 reads CASSFSLRTGGETQYF. The CDR3 nucleotides are TGTGCCAGCAGCTTCTCCTTGAGGACAGGGGGAGAGACCCAGTACTTC. The V call is TRBV5-8, the J call TRBJ2-5; 10 nucleotides align to TRBD1. The germline gives CDR1 SGHTS, CDR2 YDEGEE. Trimming removed 2 bases from V and 4 bases from J; junction bases left unmatched: 8. The length of the CDR3 is 16 residues.